This T cell receptor beta chain comes out of a study of blood T cell repertoires in COVID-19. Original analysis: Amplification of reference gene primers was used by the study to estimate nucleated cell counts. TCRdb's table, derived via immunoSEQ multiplex PCR, lists solely in-frame clones and lacks some. The V and J calls and clone size are taken from that table; D and trimming were inferred from the DNA. This table holds approximately 190,000 clones, approximately 79% found once. The length of the CDR3 is 13 residues. The V gene lost 4 bases and the J gene lost 7 bases, with 13 bases spanning the gap.

The sample consisted of peripheral blood. The receptor's source is a young man with active or convalescent COVID-19. The chain joins TRBV12-3 or TRBV12-4 to TRBJ1-1; possibly TRBD1 for D (5 bases). CDR3 bases: TGTGCCAGCAGTTCGGTTGCGGGGGGTGAAGCTTTCTTT. Translated: CASSSVAGGEAFF.